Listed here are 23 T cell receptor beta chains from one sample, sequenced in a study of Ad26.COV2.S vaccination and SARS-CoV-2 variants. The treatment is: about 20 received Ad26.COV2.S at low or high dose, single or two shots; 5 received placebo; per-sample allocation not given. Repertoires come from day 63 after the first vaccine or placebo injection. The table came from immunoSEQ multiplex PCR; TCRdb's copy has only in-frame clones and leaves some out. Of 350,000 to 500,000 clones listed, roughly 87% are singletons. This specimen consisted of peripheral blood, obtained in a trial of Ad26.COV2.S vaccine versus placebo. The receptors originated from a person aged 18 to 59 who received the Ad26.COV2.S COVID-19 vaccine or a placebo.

As DNA, the CDR3 is TGTGCCAGCAGTCTGACCCAGGATCGCTACTATGGCTACACCTTC. This sequence encodes CASSLTQDRYYGYTF. The chain has TRBV27 and TRBJ1-2; D is unclear. The ends were cut back, 5 bases at V and 3 bases at J, with 16 bases in the middle. The germline V gene has CDR1 MNHEY and CDR2 SMNVEV (reference sequence). This CDR3 spans 15 amino acids.

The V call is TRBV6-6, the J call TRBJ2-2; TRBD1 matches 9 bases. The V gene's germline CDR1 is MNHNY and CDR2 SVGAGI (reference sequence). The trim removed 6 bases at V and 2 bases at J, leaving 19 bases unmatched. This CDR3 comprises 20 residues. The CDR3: CASSRFYGTGTGGNTGELFF. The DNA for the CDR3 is TGTGCCAGCAGCCGATTTTACGGGACAGGGACGGGGGGAAACACCGGGGAGCTGTTTTTT.

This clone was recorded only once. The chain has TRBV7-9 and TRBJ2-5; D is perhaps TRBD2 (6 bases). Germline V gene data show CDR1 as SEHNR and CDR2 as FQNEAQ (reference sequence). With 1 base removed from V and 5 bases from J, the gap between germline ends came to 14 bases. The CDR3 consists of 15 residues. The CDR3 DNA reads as TGTGCCAGCAGCTTAGGCGGGACGGGGCGTGAGACCCAGTACTTC. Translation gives CASSLGGTGRETQYF. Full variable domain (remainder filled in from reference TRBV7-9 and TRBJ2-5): DTGVSQNPRHKITKRGQNVTFRCDPISEHNRLYWYRQTLGQGPEFLTYFQNEAQLEKSRLLSDRFSAERPKGSFSTLEIQRTEQGDSAMYLCASSLGGTGRETQYFGPGTRLLVL.

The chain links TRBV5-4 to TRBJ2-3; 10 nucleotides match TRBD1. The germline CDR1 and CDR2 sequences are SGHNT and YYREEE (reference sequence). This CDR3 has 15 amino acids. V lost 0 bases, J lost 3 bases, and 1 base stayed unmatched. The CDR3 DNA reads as TGTGCCAGCAGCTTGGCGGGACAGGGGACAGATACGCAGTATTTT. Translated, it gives CASSLAGQGTDTQYF. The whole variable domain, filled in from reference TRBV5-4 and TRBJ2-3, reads ETGVTQSPTHLIKTRGQQVTLRCSSQSGHNTVSWYQQALGQGPQFIFQYYREEENGRGNFPPRFSGLQFPNYSSELNVNALELDDSALYLCASSLAGQGTDTQYFGPGTRLTVL.

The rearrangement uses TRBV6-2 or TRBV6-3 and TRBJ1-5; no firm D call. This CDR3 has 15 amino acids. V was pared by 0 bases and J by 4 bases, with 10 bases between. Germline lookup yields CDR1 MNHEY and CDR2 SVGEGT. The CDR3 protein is CASSYSGSGNQPQHF. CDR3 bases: TGTGCCAGCAGTTACTCAGGGTCGGGGAATCAGCCCCAGCATTTT.

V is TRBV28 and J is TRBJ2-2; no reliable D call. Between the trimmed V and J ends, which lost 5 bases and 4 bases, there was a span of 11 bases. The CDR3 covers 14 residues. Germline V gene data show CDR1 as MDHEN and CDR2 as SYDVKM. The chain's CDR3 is CASSRYAFTGELFF. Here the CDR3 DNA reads TGTGCCAGCAGTCGGTATGCTTTCACCGGGGAGCTGTTTTTT.

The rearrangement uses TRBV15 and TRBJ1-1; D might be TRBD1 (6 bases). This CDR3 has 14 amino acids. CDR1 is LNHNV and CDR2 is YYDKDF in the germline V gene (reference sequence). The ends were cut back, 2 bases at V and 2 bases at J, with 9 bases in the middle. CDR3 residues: CATSRRTVNTEAFF. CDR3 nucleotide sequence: TGTGCCACCAGCAGAAGGACAGTTAACACTGAAGCTTTCTTT.

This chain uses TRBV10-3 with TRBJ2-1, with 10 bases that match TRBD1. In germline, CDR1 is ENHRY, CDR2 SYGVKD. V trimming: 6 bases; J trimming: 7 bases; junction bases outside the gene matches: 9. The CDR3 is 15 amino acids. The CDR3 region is CAISPTGGRSNEQFF. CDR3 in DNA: TGTGCCATCAGCCCGACAGGGGGCAGGTCGAATGAGCAGTTCTTC.

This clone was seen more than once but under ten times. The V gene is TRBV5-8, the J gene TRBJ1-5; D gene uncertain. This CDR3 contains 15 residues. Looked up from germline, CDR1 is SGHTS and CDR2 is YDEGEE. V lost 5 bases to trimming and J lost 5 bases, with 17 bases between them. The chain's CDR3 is CASSWGTKAHQPQHF. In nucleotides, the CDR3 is TGTGCCAGCAGTTGGGGAACCAAGGCCCATCAGCCCCAGCATTTT.

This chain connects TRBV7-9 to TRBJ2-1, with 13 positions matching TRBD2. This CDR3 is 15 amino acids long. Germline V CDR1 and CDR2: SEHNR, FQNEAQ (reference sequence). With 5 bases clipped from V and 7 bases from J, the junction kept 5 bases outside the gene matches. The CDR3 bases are TGTGCCAGCAGCCCCGGGACTAGCGGGACGAATGAGCAGTTCTTC. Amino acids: CASSPGTSGTNEQFF.

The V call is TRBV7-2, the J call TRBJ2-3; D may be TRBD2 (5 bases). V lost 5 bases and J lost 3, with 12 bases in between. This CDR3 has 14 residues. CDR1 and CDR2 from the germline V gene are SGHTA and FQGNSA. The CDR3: CASSLQPGTDTQYF. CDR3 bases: TGTGCCAGCAGCCTTCAACCGGGGACAGATACGCAGTATTTT.

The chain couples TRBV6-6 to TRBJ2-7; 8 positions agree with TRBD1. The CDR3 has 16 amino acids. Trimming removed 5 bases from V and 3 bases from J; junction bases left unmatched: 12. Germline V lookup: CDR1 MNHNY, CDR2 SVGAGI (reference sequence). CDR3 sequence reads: CASSRTGQGTRYEQYF. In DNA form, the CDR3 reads TGTGCCAGCAGTCGAACCGGACAGGGCACCCGCTACGAGCAGTACTTC.

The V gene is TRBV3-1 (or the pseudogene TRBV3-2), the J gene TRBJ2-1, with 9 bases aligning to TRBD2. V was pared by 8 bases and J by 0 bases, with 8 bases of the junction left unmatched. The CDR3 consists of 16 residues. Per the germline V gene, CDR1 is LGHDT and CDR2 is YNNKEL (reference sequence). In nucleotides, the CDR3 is TGTGCCAGCCTAGGGCTAGCGGGAAACTCCTACAATGAGCAGTTCTTC. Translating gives CASLGLAGNSYNEQFF.

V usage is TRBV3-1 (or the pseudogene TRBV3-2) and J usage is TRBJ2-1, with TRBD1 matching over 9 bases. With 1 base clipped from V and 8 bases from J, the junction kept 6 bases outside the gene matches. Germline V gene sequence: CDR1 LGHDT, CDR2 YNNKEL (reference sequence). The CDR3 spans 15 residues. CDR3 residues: CASSQGGTGFDEQFF. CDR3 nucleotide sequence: TGTGCCAGCAGCCAAGGCGGGACAGGGTTCGATGAGCAGTTCTTC.

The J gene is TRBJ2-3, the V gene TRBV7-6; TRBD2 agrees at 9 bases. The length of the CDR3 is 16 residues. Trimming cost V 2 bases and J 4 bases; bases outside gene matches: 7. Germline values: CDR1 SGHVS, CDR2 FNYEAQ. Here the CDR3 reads CASSLRAGGLADTQYF. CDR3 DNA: TGTGCCAGCAGCTTAAGGGCGGGAGGGTTAGCAGATACGCAGTATTTT. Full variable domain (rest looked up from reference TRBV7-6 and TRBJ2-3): GAGVSQSPRYKVTKRGQDVALRCDPISGHVSLYWYRQALGQGPEFLTYFNYEAQQDKSGLPNDRFSAERPEGSISTLTIQRTEQRDSAMYRCASSLRAGGLADTQYFGPGTRLTVL.

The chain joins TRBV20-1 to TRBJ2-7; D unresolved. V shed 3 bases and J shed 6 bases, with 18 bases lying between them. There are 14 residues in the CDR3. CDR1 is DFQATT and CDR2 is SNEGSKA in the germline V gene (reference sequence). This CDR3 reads CSASSQSSALEQYF. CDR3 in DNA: TGCAGTGCTAGTTCCCAGTCTTCTGCTCTCGAGCAGTACTTC.

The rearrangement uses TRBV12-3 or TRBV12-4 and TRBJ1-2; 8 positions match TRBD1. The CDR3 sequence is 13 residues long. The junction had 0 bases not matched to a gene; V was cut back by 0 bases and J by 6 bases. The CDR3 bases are TGTGCCAGCAGTTTAGCGACAGGGGATGGCTACACCTTC. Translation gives CASSLATGDGYTF.

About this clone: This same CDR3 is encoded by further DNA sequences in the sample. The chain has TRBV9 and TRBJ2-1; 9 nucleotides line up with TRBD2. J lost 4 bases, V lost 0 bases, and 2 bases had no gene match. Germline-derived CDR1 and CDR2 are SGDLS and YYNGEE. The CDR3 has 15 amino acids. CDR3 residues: CASSVDTSGYNEQFF. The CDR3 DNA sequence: TGTGCCAGCAGCGTAGACACTAGCGGGTACAATGAGCAGTTCTTC.

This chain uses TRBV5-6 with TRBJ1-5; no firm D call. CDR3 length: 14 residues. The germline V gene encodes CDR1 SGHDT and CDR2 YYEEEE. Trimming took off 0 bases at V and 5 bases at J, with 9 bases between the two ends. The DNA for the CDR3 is TGTGCCAGCAGCTTGGCTGGCAATGATCAGCCCCAGCATTTT. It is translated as CASSLAGNDQPQHF.

CDR3 loop: CASSLGGFYGYTF. Written as DNA, the CDR3 is TGTGCCAGCAGCTTAGGGGGGTTCTATGGCTACACCTTC. This chain joins TRBV7-6 and TRBJ1-2, with D perhaps matching TRBD1 (5 bases). CDR3 length equals 13 residues. V lost 1 base and J lost 4, with 7 bases in between. Germline CDR1 reads SGHVS; CDR2 reads FNYEAQ.

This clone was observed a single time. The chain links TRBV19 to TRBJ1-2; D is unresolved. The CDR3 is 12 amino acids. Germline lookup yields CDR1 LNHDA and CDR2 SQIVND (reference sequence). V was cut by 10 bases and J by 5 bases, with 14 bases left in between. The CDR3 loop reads CATLTVAYGYTF. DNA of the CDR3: TGTGCCACACTGACGGTAGCTTATGGCTACACCTTC.

The CDR3 bases are TGTGCCACCAGCAGAGATAGGCAGGGGGAGTTCTTC. Residues: CATSRDRQGEFF. V gene TRBV15 combines with J gene TRBJ2-1; 7 bases line up with TRBD1. V was clipped by 0 bases and J by 14 bases; unmatched bases: 4. The CDR3 runs 12 residues. Germline CDR1 and CDR2: LNHNV and YYDKDF (reference sequence).

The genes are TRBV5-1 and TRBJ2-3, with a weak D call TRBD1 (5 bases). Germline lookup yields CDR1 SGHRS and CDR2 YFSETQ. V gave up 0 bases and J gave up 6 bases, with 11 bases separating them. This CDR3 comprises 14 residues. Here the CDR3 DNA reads TGCGCCAGCAGCTTGGACAGGCCCCTGGATACGCAGTATTTT. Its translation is CASSLDRPLDTQYF.